The 25 T cell receptor beta chains below were found in one sample sequenced in a study of blood T cell repertoires in COVID-19 (dated by TCRdb to the early 2020s). Library prep was done by the immunoSEQ multiplex PCR assay. TCRdb re-hosts the immuneACCESS table, in-frame sequences only. Its copies lack some clones; in the studies checked, an unresolved V gene accounts for under half of them, and the cause for the rest is not known. The sample contains 91,000 or so clones, just over 90% of them found a single time. Clones ranked in the top ten supply 3.5% to 4% of the sample. The sequencing input was peripheral blood. The origin of the receptors is a woman aged 45-65 years in a cohort sampled during active COVID-19.

V usage is TRBV3-1 (or the pseudogene TRBV3-2) and J usage is TRBJ2-6, with a tentative D call TRBD2 (5 bases). Trimming removed 0 bases from V and 2 bases from J, with 17 bases in between. CDR3 length equals 19 residues. Germline V gene sequence: CDR1 LGHDT, CDR2 YNNKEL (reference sequence). The CDR3 loop is CASSQDPPSLVAGANVLTF. CDR3 in DNA: TGTGCCAGCAGCCAAGACCCCCCTAGCTTAGTGGCTGGGGCCAACGTCCTGACTTTC.

This clone was seen only a few times. V usage is TRBV2 and J usage is TRBJ1-5, with D maybe TRBD1 (5 bases). Germline V lookup: CDR1 SNHLY, CDR2 FYNNEI. The CDR3 spans 15 residues. The V and J ends lost 0 bases and 5 bases respectively, with 11 bases between them. The CDR3 sequence is CASSEAWQGYQPQHF. The DNA of the CDR3 is TGTGCCAGCAGTGAAGCGTGGCAGGGTTATCAGCCCCAGCATTTT.

The chain uses TRBV6-4 and TRBJ2-3, with 9 bases fitting TRBD2. The CDR3 is 16 amino acids. CDR1 and CDR2 from the germline V gene are MRHNA and SNTAGT. Unmatched junction bases numbered 5, after V lost 0 bases and J lost 4 bases. CDR3 sequence reads: CASSDSPSGTADTQYF. DNA for the CDR3: TGTGCCAGCAGTGACTCACCTAGCGGGACCGCAGATACGCAGTATTTT.

V gene TRBV5-1 combines with J gene TRBJ1-1; D unclear. The CDR3 runs to 13 residues. V lost 3 bases to trimming and J lost 1 base, with 7 bases between them. Germline CDR1 and CDR2: SGHRS and YFSETQ. CDR3 DNA: TGCGCCAGCAGCTCCGGGTCGAACACTGAAGCTTTCTTT. This sequence encodes CASSSGSNTEAFF.

The J gene is TRBJ1-3, the V gene TRBV25-1, with D perhaps matching TRBD1 (5 bases). Germline assignment: CDR1 MGHDK and CDR2 SYGVNS. Trimming took off 6 bases at V and 4 bases at J, with 13 bases between the two ends. This CDR3 is built from 14 residues. This CDR3 reads CASSSGQLGNTIYF. The CDR3, as DNA: TGTGCCAGCAGCTCAGGACAACTAGGAAACACCATATATTTT.

This clone was counted once. The chain has TRBV3-1 (or the pseudogene TRBV3-2) and TRBJ1-4, with 9 bases identical to TRBD1. CDR3 length: 15 residues. CDR1 and CDR2 from the germline V gene are LGHDT and YNNKEL (reference sequence). Germline trimming cut 4 bases from V and 8 bases from J; bases unmatched to any gene: 8. The CDR3 here is CASSLTGGGYEKLFF. The CDR3 DNA reads TGTGCCAGCAGCCTAACAGGGGGCGGGTACGAAAAACTGTTTTTT.

V is TRBV14 and J is TRBJ2-6; D uncertain. CDR1 and CDR2 (germline): SGHDN, FVKESK. Trimming took off 2 bases at V and 1 base at J, with 3 bases between the two ends. This CDR3 contains 14 residues. The CDR3 loop reads CASSQLSGANVLTF. The CDR3 DNA follows: TGTGCCAGCAGCCAACTGTCTGGGGCCAACGTCCTGACTTTC.

This clone showed up just a few times. The chain is built from TRBV6-5 and TRBJ1-6, with D possibly being TRBD1 (5 bases). The CDR3 length is 14 residues. Trimming shortened V by 2 bases and J by 7 bases, and 9 bases separated the two germline ends. Per the germline V gene, CDR1 is MNHEY and CDR2 is SVGAGI. CDR3 nucleotide sequence: TGTGCCAGCAGTTACGGGGGGACCAATTCACCCCTCCACTTT. Protein product: CASSYGGTNSPLHF.

The chain combines TRBV4-2 with TRBJ2-5, with D possibly matching TRBD2 (6 bases). This CDR3 has 16 residues. With 2 bases removed from V and 2 bases from J, the gap between germline ends came to 15 bases. Germline CDR1 and CDR2: LGHNA and YNFKEQ. The CDR3 loop reads CASSQRAGTVQETQYF. The DNA of the CDR3 is TGTGCCAGCAGCCAAAGAGCGGGCACCGTTCAAGAGACCCAGTACTTC.

The V call is TRBV25-1, the J call TRBJ2-6; D gene unclear. This CDR3 has 12 residues. The V end was cut by 10 bases, the J end by 2 bases, with 6 bases between. From germline, CDR1 is MGHDK and CDR2 SYGVNS. CDR3 protein: CATSPGANVLTF. Written as DNA, the CDR3 is TGTGCCACTTCTCCTGGGGCCAACGTCCTGACTTTC.

The chain recombines TRBV7-8 with TRBJ2-1; the match to TRBD2 covers 10 bases. Germline V gene data show CDR1 as SGHVS and CDR2 as FQNEAQ. This CDR3 spans 15 amino acids. V gave up 3 bases and J gave up 9 bases; unmatched junction bases: 8. The CDR3 here is CASSFIPSGGGEQFF. CDR3 coding DNA: TGTGCCAGCAGCTTTATACCTAGCGGGGGAGGTGAGCAGTTCTTC.

The gene calls are TRBV6-6 and TRBJ1-1; D perhaps matches TRBD1 (6 bases). This CDR3 contains 14 residues. V lost 5 bases and J lost 0, with 10 bases in between. Germline CDR1 MNHNY, CDR2 SVGAGI (reference sequence). DNA for the CDR3: TGTGCCAGCAGTACGACAGGTATGAACACTGAAGCTTTCTTT. The encoded protein is CASSTTGMNTEAFF.

The J gene is TRBJ2-1, the V gene TRBV7-9, with D perhaps matching TRBD2 (5 bases). Trimming took 3 bases from V and 5 from J, leaving 11 bases between them. The CDR3 runs 14 residues. Germline lookup yields CDR1 SEHNR and CDR2 FQNEAQ (reference sequence). The CDR3 region is CASSLGGRHNEQFF. Written as DNA, the CDR3 is TGTGCCAGCAGCTTGGGCGGGCGGCACAATGAGCAGTTCTTC.

The chain combines TRBV28 with TRBJ2-3, with TRBD1 matching over 8 bases. This CDR3 contains 14 residues. Trimming removed 8 bases from V and 1 base from J; junction bases left unmatched: 5. Germline lookup yields CDR1 MDHEN and CDR2 SYDVKM. The CDR3 reads CASEPGQGTDTQYF. In DNA, the CDR3 is TGTGCCAGCGAACCGGGACAGGGCACAGATACGCAGTATTTT.

This chain joins TRBV9 and TRBJ2-7; D unclear. The V and J ends lost 4 bases and 4 bases respectively, with 12 bases between them. The CDR3 contains 13 residues. Germline V gene sequence: CDR1 SGDLS, CDR2 YYNGEE. As DNA, the CDR3 is TGTGCCAGCAGCTTGAATGAACTGTACGAGCAGTACTTC. Translated: CASSLNELYEQYF.

The chain employs TRBV5-1 and TRBJ2-4, with TRBD1 matching 7 bases. CDR1 is SGHRS, CDR2 YFSETQ, per germline. V shed 0 bases and J 0 bases; nucleotides not matched to a gene: 9. This CDR3 region has 18 residues. CDR3 amino acids: CASSLGQDRSLAKNIQYF. The CDR3 DNA reads TGCGCCAGCAGCTTGGGACAGGACAGGTCGTTAGCCAAAAACATTCAGTACTTC.

This clone was observed a few times. The chain links TRBV2 to TRBJ2-2; TRBD2 matches 9 bases. J lost 8 bases, V lost 2 bases, and 9 bases had no gene match. The CDR3 is made up of 16 amino acids. Germline assignment: CDR1 SNHLY and CDR2 FYNNEI. The CDR3 DNA sequence: TGTGCCAGCAGTGAATGGTCGGGACTAGCAATAGGGGAGCTGTTTTTT. Protein product: CASSEWSGLAIGELFF.

V usage is TRBV7-7 and J usage is TRBJ2-5; 10 bases are shared with TRBD2. The germline gives CDR1 SSHAT, CDR2 FNYEAQ (reference sequence). The CDR3 consists of 15 residues. CDR3 coding DNA: TGTGCTAGCCGCCCCGGGACTAGCGAGTCCGAGACCCAGTACTTC. It is translated as CASRPGTSESETQYF.

This chain uses TRBV7-2 with TRBJ2-4, with 7 bases that match TRBD1. The CDR3 is 14 residues long. V shed 5 bases, J shed 4 bases, and the junction held 5 bases outside the gene matches. Germline V gene sequence: CDR1 SGHTA, CDR2 FQGNSA. The CDR3 DNA reads TGTGCCAGCAGCCCTGGGGACAGAAAAAACATTCAGTACTTC. It specifies CASSPGDRKNIQYF.

This chain joins TRBV28 and TRBJ1-1; D is possibly TRBD1 (5 bases). CDR3 size: 14 residues. Trimming cost V 5 bases and J 0 bases, with 10 bases left between them. In germline, CDR1 is MDHEN, CDR2 SYDVKM. CDR3 nucleotides: TGTGCCAGCAGTCCGACAGTGTTGAACACTGAAGCTTTCTTT. Protein product: CASSPTVLNTEAFF.

Of note for this clone: Sequence at one end of the junction differs from germline and may be a read error. V and J are TRBV7-7 and TRBJ2-2; maybe TRBD2 (6 bases). The CDR3 is made up of 14 amino acids. Germline V lookup: CDR1 SSHAT, CDR2 FNYEAQ (reference sequence). The CDR3 reads CASSRDFHTGELFF. Here the CDR3 DNA reads TGTGCTAGCAGCCGGGACTTTCACACCGGGGAGCTGTTTTTT.

V gene TRBV5-4 combines with J gene TRBJ2-5; D may be TRBD1 (7 bases). Germline CDR1 SGHNT, CDR2 YYREEE (reference sequence). The ends were cut back, 5 bases at V and 1 base at J, with 15 bases in the middle. This CDR3 comprises 15 residues. The CDR3 nucleotides are TGTGCCAGCAGACAGGGGTTGGAGGGCCAAGAGACCCAGTACTTC. This gives the protein CASRQGLEGQETQYF.

The rearrangement links TRBV18 to TRBJ2-3; D may be TRBD2 (7 bases). Trimming pared 3 bases from V and 4 bases from J, leaving 11 bases between. The CDR3 sequence is 14 residues long. Looked up from germline, CDR1 is KGHSH and CDR2 is LQKENI. The chain's CDR3 is CASSPREGADTQYF. The CDR3, as DNA: TGTGCCAGCTCACCTAGGGAGGGGGCAGATACGCAGTATTTT.

The V and J genes are TRBV6-4 and TRBJ1-4; D might be TRBD1 (6 bases). This CDR3 has 14 amino acids. The germline gives CDR1 MRHNA, CDR2 SNTAGT. The V end was cut by 3 bases, the J end by 5 bases, with 10 bases between. The CDR3 DNA reads TGTGCCAGCAGTGAAAGCCAGGGGAATGAAAAACTGTTTTTT. As protein: CASSESQGNEKLFF.

V usage is TRBV9 and J usage is TRBJ1-3; D gene unclear. The germline gives CDR1 SGDLS, CDR2 YYNGEE. The V end was cut by 2 bases, the J end by 0 bases, with 3 bases between. The CDR3 contains 13 residues. The CDR3 bases are TGTGCCAGCAGCGTCAGCTCTGGAAACACCATATATTTT. Translated, it gives CASSVSSGNTIYF.